The rows below give T cell receptor beta chains drawn from one sample of a study of blood T cell repertoires in COVID-19. The protocol was immunoSEQ multiplex PCR, while the TCRdb copy is restricted to in-frame clones and leaves out a portion. The sample has about 47,000 clones, roughly 86% seen once. Sequencing was carried out using peripheral blood. The receptor set was obtained from a man between 50 and 59 years old with active COVID-19. The CDR3 runs from the conserved cysteine through the conserved F or W. A D gene is named only where the DNA matches it firmly. Where a row states a size, it is once, few, many or the class of an expanded clone; other rows omit it.

v_call	d_call	j_call	clone_size	cdr3_aa	cdr3_nt
TRBV11-2	TRBD1	TRBJ1-2	.	CASSSLWTGRANYGYTF	TGTGCCAGCAGCTCCCTGTGGACAGGGCGAGCTAACTATGGCTACACCTTC
TRBV7-3	.	TRBJ2-1	.	CASSGVGTGAAQFF	TGTGCCAGCAGCGGGGTGGGGACTGGCGCGGCGCAGTTCTTC
TRBV5-1	TRBD1	TRBJ1-5	.	CASSLGTGGSQPQHF	TGCGCCAGCAGCTTAGGGACAGGGGGTTCTCAGCCCCAGCATTTT
TRBV11-2	.	TRBJ1-1	.	CASSFLPGETEAFF	TGTGCCAGCAGCTTTCTCCCGGGAGAGACTGAAGCTTTCTTT
TRBV27	TRBD1	TRBJ1-1	.	CASSFLVTGGDAFF	TGTGCCAGCAGTTTCCTTGTGACAGGGGGCGATGCTTTCTTT
TRBV6-2/TRBV6-3	TRBD1	TRBJ2-6	.	CASSSQGTGANVLTF	TGTGCCAGCAGTTCACAGGGGACTGGGGCCAACGTCCTGACTTTC
TRBV19	.	TRBJ2-1	.	CASSITGSAYNEQFF	TGTGCCAGTAGTATCACCGGGTCGGCCTACAATGAGCAGTTCTTC
TRBV11-3	TRBD2	TRBJ2-2	.	CASSFPSGVVSDTGELFF	TGTGCCAGCAGCTTTCCTAGCGGGGTAGTCTCGGACACCGGGGAGCTGTTTTTT
TRBV6-6	TRBD1	TRBJ1-6	once	CASSRGWGQESLGSPLHF	TGTGCCAGCAGCCGAGGATGGGGACAGGAAAGCTTGGGGTCACCCCTCCACTTT
TRBV11-2	TRBD1	TRBJ1-4	.	CASSNRQGSRSTNEKLFF	TGTGCCAGCAGCAACAGACAGGGGTCGAGATCAACTAATGAAAAACTGTTTTTT
TRBV19	.	TRBJ2-6	.	CASGSGLGSSGANVLTF	TGTGCCAGCGGGTCGGGGTTAGGGAGCTCTGGGGCCAACGTCCTGACTTTC
TRBV19	.	TRBJ1-3	few	CASSVDRGNTIYF	TGTGCCAGTAGTGTGGACAGAGGAAACACCATATATTTT
TRBV30	.	TRBJ1-1	.	CAWKPDLTPNTEAFF	TGTGCCTGGAAACCCGACTTAACTCCGAACACTGAAGCTTTCTTT
TRBV11-2	TRBD1	TRBJ2-3	.	CASSPGQGRTDTQYF	TGTGCCAGCAGCCCCGGACAGGGGCGCACAGATACGCAGTATTTT
TRBV29-1	TRBD1	TRBJ1-1	once	CSGNRGTTASTEAFF	TGCAGCGGAAACAGGGGTACCACGGCGAGCACTGAAGCTTTCTTT
TRBV6-6	.	TRBJ1-1	.	CASSWVESGNEAFF	TGTGCCAGCAGTTGGGTTGAGAGCGGGAATGAAGCTTTCTTT
TRBV9	TRBD1	TRBJ1-1	.	CASSRGQGALRTEAFF	TGTGCCAGCAGTCGAGGACAGGGGGCCTTAAGAACTGAAGCTTTCTTT
TRBV9	TRBD2	TRBJ2-1	.	CASSTDPGGGYNEQFF	TGTGCCAGCAGCACGGACCCCGGGGGGGGGTACAATGAGCAGTTCTTC
TRBV7-3	.	TRBJ1-3	.	CASSQGTGSGNTIYF	TGTGCCAGCAGCCAGGGGACCGGCTCTGGAAACACCATATATTTT
TRBV5-1	.	TRBJ2-6	.	CASSFERVSSGANVLTF	TGCGCCAGCAGCTTCGAGCGGGTCAGCTCAGGGGCCAACGTCCTGACTTTC
TRBV4-3	TRBD1	TRBJ2-1	.	CASSRQGAGDNEQFF	TGCGCCAGCAGCCGACAGGGGGCCGGAGACAATGAGCAGTTCTTC
TRBV6-6	.	TRBJ1-3	.	CASSYGPVGGNTIYF	TGTGCCAGCAGTTACGGCCCGGTCGGGGGAAACACCATATATTTT
TRBV7-2	TRBD2	TRBJ2-5	.	CASSSPGLAGGQTQYF	TGTGCCAGCAGCTCCCCAGGACTAGCGGGGGGGCAGACCCAGTACTTC
TRBV19	.	TRBJ1-1	.	CASKGWNTEAFF	TGTGCCAGTAAGGGGTGGAACACTGAAGCTTTCTTT
TRBV6-5	.	TRBJ1-1	.	CAPAVLNTEAFF	TGTGCCCCGGCGGTCCTGAACACTGAAGCTTTCTTT
TRBV6-2/TRBV6-3	.	TRBJ2-7	.	CASSYSWVRGYF	TGTGCCAGCAGTTACTCGTGGGTTCGAGGCTACTTC
TRBV6-4	.	TRBJ1-6	.	CASSDSGRTLHF	TGTGCCAGCAGTGACTCTGGGAGGACCCTCCACTTT
TRBV3-1/TRBV3-2	TRBD1	TRBJ1-2	.	CASRDTGGVEYGYTF	TGTGCCAGCAGGGACACAGGGGGTGTAGAATATGGCTACACCTTC
TRBV5-1	.	TRBJ2-2	.	CASSLVGHLVGGELFF	TGCGCCAGCAGCTTGGTTGGACACCTGGTCGGCGGGGAGCTGTTTTTT
TRBV29-1	.	TRBJ1-2	once	CSVVGWGEGYGYTF	TGCAGCGTTGTTGGCTGGGGGGAAGGCTATGGCTACACCTTC
TRBV7-3	.	TRBJ2-5	.	CASSLTSLETQYF	TGTGCCAGCAGCTTAACTAGCTTGGAGACCCAGTACTTC
TRBV2	.	TRBJ1-1	.	CASSGAPGAEAFF	TGTGCCAGCAGTGGGGCCCCAGGGGCTGAAGCTTTCTTT
TRBV19	.	TRBJ1-2	.	CASGGYGYTF	TGTGCCAGTGGGGGGTATGGCTACACCTTC
TRBV5-1	.	TRBJ1-1	.	CASSESQGTRRRTFF	TGCGCCAGCAGCGAGTCACAGGGAACAAGGCGGCGGACTTTCTTT
TRBV5-6	.	TRBJ1-5	.	CASSRRELSNQPQHF	TGTGCCAGCAGCCGGAGGGAATTGAGCAATCAGCCCCAGCATTTT
TRBV7-3	.	TRBJ2-2	.	CASSLGGLTGELFF	TGTGCCAGCAGCCTGGGGGGTTTGACCGGGGAGCTGTTTTTT
TRBV7-7	.	TRBJ2-3	.	CASSLSVTDTQYF	TGTGCTAGCAGCTTGTCGGTCACAGATACGCAGTATTTT
TRBV7-3	.	TRBJ2-1	few	CASSFRPGIGSYNEQFF	TGTGCCAGCAGCTTTCGGCCCGGGATTGGCTCCTACAATGAGCAGTTCTTC